These 24 T cell receptor beta chains share one sample of origin, sequenced in a study of sequential checkpoint blockade in melanoma. Treatment reported: randomized to nivolumab then ipilimumab (arm A) or the reverse (arm B). Libraries were prepared by immunoSEQ multiplex PCR; TCRdb keeps only in-frame clonotypes and omits some of them. The sample records some 10,000 clones, 20% to 25% being singletons. Sequenced here: tumor tissue (inferred from file names), sampled from a patient given nivolumab and ipilimumab in sequence. The receptors shown here come from a human donor with melanoma.

This clone is medium-sized in the sample. This sequence joins TRBV11-3 and TRBJ1-3; weak D call: TRBD1 (6 bases). The CDR3 runs 15 residues. The V end lost 2 bases, the J end lost 4 bases, and 12 bases lay between the germline ends. Germline V gene data show CDR1 as SGHNT and CDR2 as YENEEA. CDR3 in amino acids: CASSLTAGAGNTIYF. The CDR3 coding sequence is TGTGCCAGCAGCTTAACGGCAGGGGCAGGAAACACCATATATTTT.

V gene TRBV10-2 combines with J gene TRBJ1-5; 7 bases line up with TRBD1. The CDR3 runs 16 residues. Germline CDR1 WSHSY, CDR2 SAAADI. Losses at the gene ends were 5 bases for V and 3 bases for J; bases not matched to a gene: 10. CDR3 nucleotide sequence: TGCGCCAGCAGTCCTCAGACAGGGCGATTCAATCAGCCCCAGCATTTT. It specifies CASSPQTGRFNQPQHF.

This clone was counted a few times. This chain links TRBV28 with TRBJ1-5; D is unresolved. CDR3 length: 15 residues. Germline-derived CDR1 and CDR2 are MDHEN and SYDVKM. Trimming stripped 7 bases from V and 0 bases from J, with 13 bases between. The CDR3 loop is CASTTLRASNQPQHF. As DNA, the CDR3 is TGTGCCAGCACCACTTTGAGGGCTAGCAATCAGCCCCAGCATTTT.

This sequence joins TRBV18 and TRBJ1-3; no definite D call. V dropped 5 bases and J dropped 0 bases, with 11 bases sitting between them. The V gene's germline CDR1 is KGHSH and CDR2 LQKENI. This CDR3 comprises 15 residues. The CDR3 loop is CASSKGEFSGNTIYF. For the CDR3, the DNA is TGTGCCAGCTCAAAGGGCGAGTTCTCTGGAAACACCATATATTTT. Using reference TRBV18 and TRBJ1-3 for the parts outside the CDR3, the full variable domain is NAGVMQNPRHLVRRRGQEARLRCSPMKGHSHVYWYRQLPEEGLKFMVYLQKENIIDESGMPKERFSAEFPKEGPSILRIQQVVRGDSAAYFCASSKGEFSGNTIYFGEGSWLTVV.

This clone was observed a handful of times. V is TRBV6-8 and J is TRBJ2-7; 9 bases map to TRBD1. The CDR3 sequence is 13 residues long. The J segment lost 4 bases and the V segment lost 6 bases, leaving 4 bases of the junction unmatched. Germline CDR1 reads MNHGY; CDR2 reads SAAAGT. CDR3 bases: TGTGCCAGCAGCAGGGACAGGGCTTACGAGCAGTACGTC. Protein sequence: CASSRDRAYEQYV.

This clone came up a few times. The J gene is TRBJ2-7, the V gene TRBV18, with 8 bases identical to TRBD1. J was trimmed by 2 bases and V by 3 bases; bases with no gene match: 3. This CDR3 has 14 residues. Germline V gene sequence: CDR1 KGHSH, CDR2 LQKENI. CDR3: CASSPGQATYEQYF. The DNA for the CDR3 is TGTGCCAGCTCACCGGGACAGGCGACCTACGAGCAGTACTTC.

This clone has just a few counts. This chain uses TRBV2 with TRBJ2-3; D possibly corresponds to TRBD2 (7 bases). Between the trimmed V and J ends, which lost 7 bases and 4 bases, there was a span of 18 bases. Germline V gives CDR1 SNHLY, CDR2 FYNNEI. The CDR3 runs 15 residues. The CDR3 protein is CASKEGGGPPDTQYF. Here the CDR3 DNA reads TGTGCCAGCAAAGAAGGGGGGGGGCCGCCAGATACGCAGTATTTT.

The chain recombines TRBV11-3 with TRBJ2-1; D gene ambiguous. Germline V gene lookup returns CDR1 SGHNT and CDR2 YENEEA. Trimming removed 3 bases from V and 9 bases from J, with 21 bases in between. The CDR3 extends over 16 amino acids. The CDR3 sequence is CASSLFERDLGFEQFF. The CDR3 DNA sequence: TGTGCCAGCAGCTTGTTCGAAAGGGATTTGGGTTTTGAGCAGTTCTTC.

V gene TRBV11-3 combines with J gene TRBJ1-2, with 8 bases identical to TRBD1. The J segment lost 3 bases and the V segment lost 4 bases, leaving 10 bases of the junction unmatched. Germline-derived CDR1 and CDR2 are SGHNT and YENEEA. The CDR3 consists of 16 residues. The CDR3 spells CASSSGQAGLYYGYTF. The CDR3, as DNA: TGTGCCAGCAGCTCGGGACAGGCCGGCCTATACTATGGCTACACCTTC.

The chain uses TRBV7-6 and TRBJ1-2, with 8 positions matching TRBD1. Germline trimming cut 5 bases from V and 8 bases from J; bases unmatched to any gene: 13. Germline V gene lookup returns CDR1 SGHVS and CDR2 FNYEAQ. The CDR3 totals 15 residues. The CDR3 coding sequence is TGTGCCAGCAGCCAAGAGACAGGGGCCTTGCAAGGCTACACCTTC. Translated, it gives CASSQETGALQGYTF.

This clone was recorded many times. For the CDR3, the DNA is TGTGCCAGCAGCTTAAGTCGGGGACAAGAGCAGTTCTTC. Translating it yields CASSLSRGQEQFF. The chain links TRBV7-1 to TRBJ2-1; possibly TRBD1 for D (6 bases). Being an ORF, TRBV7-1 has a function that is uncertain. Trimming cost V 4 bases and J 10 bases, with 14 bases left between them. This CDR3 is 13 amino acids long.

This clone has only a few counts. The CDR3 protein is CASSSGPGSYEQYV. The CDR3 DNA reads TGCGCCAGCAGCTCGGGGCCAGGCTCCTACGAGCAGTACGTC. This chain connects TRBV5-1 to TRBJ2-7; D possibly matches TRBD1 or TRBD2 (5 bases each). This CDR3 is 14 amino acids long. Between the trimmed V and J ends, which lost 3 bases and 0 bases, there was a span of 10 bases. CDR1 is SGHRS, CDR2 YFSETQ, per germline.

This clone was observed a handful of times. The V gene is TRBV28, the J gene TRBJ2-7; TRBD1 matches at 9 bases. CDR3 length: 15 residues. The V and J ends lost 6 bases and 2 bases, in that order; junction bases with no gene match: 8. Per germline, CDR1 MDHEN and CDR2 SYDVKM. The CDR3: CASSKGQGLTYEQYV. The CDR3 region has the DNA TGTGCCAGCAGCAAGGGACAGGGCTTAACCTACGAGCAGTACGTC.

V gene TRBV19 combines with J gene TRBJ1-6; TRBD1 aligns across 7 bases. Germline values: CDR1 LNHDA, CDR2 SQIVND (reference sequence). The CDR3 totals 16 residues. V dropped 0 bases and J dropped 11; count of bases not matched to a gene: 10. In DNA, the CDR3 is TGTGCCAGTAGTATAGACCGGACAGGAGGGGTAGCACCCCTCCACTTT. Translated: CASSIDRTGGVAPLHF.

Sample share makes this clone medium-sized. The chain employs TRBV6-1 and TRBJ1-1; no firm D call. V lost 1 base and J lost 5, with 14 bases in between. In germline, CDR1 is MNHNS, CDR2 SASEGT. The CDR3 runs 15 residues. CDR3: CASSEGHSIPTEAFF. In nucleotides, the CDR3 is TGTGCCAGCAGTGAAGGCCACTCCATCCCGACTGAAGCTTTCTTT.

This clone was found a few times. This chain links TRBV9 with TRBJ2-7, with 14 bases identical to TRBD2. Germline loops: CDR1 SGDLS, CDR2 YYNGEE. This CDR3 is 18 amino acids long. The V gene end was trimmed by 5 bases and the J gene end by 0 bases; junction bases not matched to a gene: 10. The CDR3 DNA is TGTGCCAGCAGATTCGGGACTAGCGGGGGACCGAGCTCCTACGAGCAGTACGTC. The encoded protein is CASRFGTSGGPSSYEQYV.

The rearrangement joins TRBV19 to TRBJ2-1; 8 bases are shared with TRBD1. The length of the CDR3 is 14 residues. The germline CDR1 and CDR2 sequences are LNHDA and SQIVND (reference sequence). V shed 3 bases and J 10 bases; nucleotides not matched to a gene: 8. CDR3 bases: TGTGCCAGTAGTATGAATCAGGGGGCGAGGGAGCAGTTCTTC. Its translation: CASSMNQGAREQFF.

The V and J genes are TRBV6-8 and TRBJ1-1; D not resolved. Germline CDR1 is MNHGY and CDR2 is SAAAGT. CDR3 length: 12 residues. Between the trimmed V and J ends, which lost 6 bases and 1 base, there was a span of 6 bases. CDR3 nucleotides: TGTGCCAGCAGCGAACAGAACACTGAAGCTTTCTTT. Amino acids: CASSEQNTEAFF.

This clone was found a few times. This chain uses TRBV6-8 with TRBJ1-2, with TRBD1 identical over 9 bases. This CDR3 is built from 14 residues. Germline assignment: CDR1 MNHGY and CDR2 SAAAGT. V shed 10 bases, J shed 8 bases, and the junction held 14 bases outside the gene matches. This CDR3 is CAIRPGQGAEGYTF. In DNA form, the CDR3 reads TGTGCCATCAGGCCGGGACAGGGAGCTGAAGGCTACACCTTC.

This chain connects TRBV4-1 to TRBJ1-2; 8 nucleotides align to TRBD1. V shed 2 bases, J shed 5 bases, and the junction held 10 bases outside the gene matches. CDR1 MGHRA and CDR2 YSYEKL come from the germline V gene. This CDR3 is built from 16 residues. The DNA of the CDR3 is TGCGCCAGCAGCCAACGGCCAGGGGGCGCCAGGTATGGCTACACCTTC. Translating gives CASSQRPGGARYGYTF.

This clone was picked up a small number of times. The chain uses TRBV11-3 and TRBJ1-1, with D unclear. CDR1 SGHNT and CDR2 YENEEA come from the germline V gene. CDR3 length: 14 amino acids. Trimming cost V 5 bases and J 2 bases, with 12 bases left between them. The CDR3 region has the DNA TGTGCCAGCAGCCCGAAGACCTTCAACACTGAAGCTTTCTTT. It yields the protein CASSPKTFNTEAFF.

The chain combines TRBV23-1 with TRBJ2-5; 9 nucleotides match TRBD2. TRBV23-1 is noted as an ORF with a role that remains uncertain. V lost 2 bases and J lost 1; bases outside the gene matches: 11. The CDR3 sequence is 18 residues long. The DNA for the CDR3 is TGCGCCAGCAGTCAAAAGGTGACAGCGGGGGGCCTCCAAGAGACCCAGTACTTC. Encoded protein: CASSQKVTAGGLQETQYF.

This clone occurred many times. The chain recombines TRBV11-3 with TRBJ1-1, with a possible D match to TRBD1 (6 bases). Germline V CDR1 and CDR2: SGHNT, YENEEA. The germline V and J ends were trimmed by 5 bases and 1 base, with 14 bases remaining between them. The CDR3 is 15 residues long. CDR3 protein: CASSAGAGRNTEAFF. The DNA for the CDR3 is TGTGCCAGCAGCGCGGGGGCAGGCCGGAACACTGAAGCTTTCTTT.

The V gene is TRBV5-1, the J gene TRBJ2-3; the match to TRBD2 covers 10 bases. Trimming took 5 bases from V and 5 from J; bases not matched to a gene: 5. CDR3 length: 14 residues. CDR1 is SGHRS, CDR2 YFSETQ, per germline. The CDR3 loop is CASRASGGIDTQYF. The CDR3 DNA sequence: TGCGCCAGCAGGGCTAGCGGGGGCATAGATACGCAGTATTTT.